The T cell receptor beta chain under discussion was sequenced for a study of CD8 T cells in Susac syndrome. V dropped 4 bases and J dropped 1 base, with 13 bases sitting between them. The CDR3 consists of 15 residues. Germline V CDR1 and CDR2: MGHDK, SYGVNS. RNA was extracted with the RNeasy kit, and a quantity of roughly 0.45 to 1 ug was reverse transcribed using random hexamers. MiXCR was run by TCRdb on the immunoSEQ multiplex PCR reads, yielding one entry per CDR3 protein. The sample shows about 85,000 distinct CDR3 sequences, over 90% of them seen only once. The material sequenced was CD8+ T cells from PBMCs. The receptor was isolated from a human donor with Susac syndrome. This rearrangement joins TRBV25-1 to TRBJ1-2; D is uncertain. The CDR3 here is CASSGIQNYNYGYTF. As DNA, the CDR3 is TGTGCCAGCAGTGGAATACAGAACTATAACTATGGCTACACCTTC.